This TCR beta chain was identified in a study of CD8 T cells in ankylosing spondylitis. TCRdb analysed the 5' RACE reads with MiXCR anew, one entry per CDR3 protein. This table has about 340,000 distinct CDR3 sequences, roughly 14% appearing once. This clonotype was observed at least ten times. The source material was blood, either unsorted or a sorted T cell fraction (not recorded which). The clonotype comes from a male donor with ankylosing spondylitis or in good health (not recorded which).

The CDR3 nucleotides are TGTGCTAGTGGACGGGACGCCCACAATGAGCAGTTCTTC. This codes for CASGRDAHNEQFF. V gene TRBV12-5 combines with J gene TRBJ2-1; D tentatively fits TRBD1 or TRBD2 (5 bases each). The length of the CDR3 is 13 residues. Looked up from germline, CDR1 is LGHNT and CDR2 is FRNRAP. Trimming cost V 6 bases and J 5 bases, with 11 bases left between them.